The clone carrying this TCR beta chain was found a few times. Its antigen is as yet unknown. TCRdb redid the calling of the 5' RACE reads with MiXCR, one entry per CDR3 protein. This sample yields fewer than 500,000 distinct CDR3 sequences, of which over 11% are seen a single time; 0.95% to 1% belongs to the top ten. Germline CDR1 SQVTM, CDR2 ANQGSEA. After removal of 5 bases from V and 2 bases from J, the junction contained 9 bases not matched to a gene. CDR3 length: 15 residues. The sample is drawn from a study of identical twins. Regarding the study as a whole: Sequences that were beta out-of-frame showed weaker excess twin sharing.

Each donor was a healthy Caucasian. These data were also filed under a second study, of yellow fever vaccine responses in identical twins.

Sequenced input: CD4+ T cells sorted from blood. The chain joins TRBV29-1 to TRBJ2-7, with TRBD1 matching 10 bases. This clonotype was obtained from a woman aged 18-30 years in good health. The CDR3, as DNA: TGCAGCGTTCCCTCCGGGACAGGGGCTACCTACGAGCAGTACTTC. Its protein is CSVPSGTGATYEQYF.